The sequence of this T cell receptor beta chain was determined in a study of blood T cell repertoires in COVID-19. Study-level background: The United States, Italy and Spain were the sources of the acute and convalescent COVID-19 samples. PBMCs, B-cell-depleted T cells, or T cells provided the cDNA or gDNA that made up the material.

Categorization into cohorts depended on clinical history that participants reported. Clones were read by immunoSEQ multiplex PCR, and TCRdb kept only the in-frame ones, dropping some. Of approximately 250,000 clones listed, over 80% were seen once; the top ten hold 4.1%. This clone appeared a single time. The CDR3 is 14 residues long. Germline V gene lookup returns CDR1 SGHDT and CDR2 YYEEEE. V was pared by 0 bases and J by 3 bases, with 9 bases between. The V and J genes are TRBV5-6 and TRBJ1-2; D is ambiguous. Sequenced material: PBMCs or T cells enriched from blood (not recorded which). The receptor's source is a woman in her twenties or thirties with acute COVID-19. Here the CDR3 reads CASSLVLADYGYTF. The CDR3 DNA reads TGTGCCAGCAGCTTGGTCCTAGCCGACTATGGCTACACCTTC.